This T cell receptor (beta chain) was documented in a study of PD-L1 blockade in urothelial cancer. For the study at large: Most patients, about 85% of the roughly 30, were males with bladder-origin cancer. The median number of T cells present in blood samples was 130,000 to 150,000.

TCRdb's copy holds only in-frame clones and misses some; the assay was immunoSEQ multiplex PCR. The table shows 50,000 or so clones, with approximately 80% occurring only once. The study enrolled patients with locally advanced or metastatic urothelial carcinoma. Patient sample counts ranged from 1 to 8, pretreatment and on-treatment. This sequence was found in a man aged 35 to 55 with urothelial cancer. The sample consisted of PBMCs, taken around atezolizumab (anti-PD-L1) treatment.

The CDR3 spells CASREAPPTALSTDTQYF. The DNA of the CDR3 is TGCGCCAGCAGGGAGGCCCCCCCGACAGCGTTAAGCACAGATACGCAGTATTTT. The V and J genes are TRBV10-1 and TRBJ2-3; D may match TRBD1 or TRBD2 (5 bases each). This CDR3 is 18 amino acids long. CDR1 is WNHNN and CDR2 is SYGVQD in the germline V gene (reference sequence). The germline V and J ends were trimmed by 6 bases and 0 bases, with 22 bases remaining between them.